The clone carrying this T cell receptor (beta chain) has at least ten counts. Antigen specificity is unknown. TCRdb independently ran MiXCR on the reads; one entry per CDR3 protein. Among under 200,000 distinct CDR3 sequences listed, approximately 9.6% were seen once. These data originate in a study of T cell repertoires in cytomegalovirus infection. Turning to the study itself: Both CMV infection and a matching HLA type were indicated by public TCR beta signatures.

CDR3 length: 14 amino acids. The V and J ends lost 3 bases and 5 bases, in that order; junction bases with no gene match: 0. CDR1 is SGHTA and CDR2 is FQGNSA in the germline V gene. Findings and limits, study-wide: In two of eight donors, the top clonotype was HLA-C-restricted CMV-specific. Carriers of CMV and the relevant HLA type were discriminated by public TCR beta frequency.

This chain uses TRBV7-2 with TRBJ2-3, with TRBD2 identical over 12 bases. The clonotype comes from a human donor in good health (CMV status not recorded). Some clones in this sample may be carry-over from other donors' samples. The sequenced sample was PBMCs. DNA for the CDR3: TGTGCCAGCAGCTTGACTAGCGGGAGAGATACGCAGTATTTT. Protein: CASSLTSGRDTQYF.